This T cell receptor beta chain originates from a study of radiation and T cells in renal cell carcinoma. Study overall: Nephrectomy followed 15 Gy stereotactic body radiation by 4 weeks. Broader study findings: Top tumor clonotypes rose in blood 2 weeks post-radiation, then contracted. Baseline intratumoral clonotype presence is unknown without pretreatment biopsies.

A remark on this clone: Its target is unknown.

The time point: baseline pretreatment blood. The treatment was: 15 Gy SBRT to primary tumor, nephrectomy 4 weeks later. The tumor was a clear cell renal cell carcinoma. Profiled with immunoSEQ multiplex PCR; TCRdb holds only in-frame clones, not every one. Of 150,000 or so clones in the sample, over 75% were seen once. Material: blood, obtained from a patient whose treatment included radiotherapy and nephrectomy. The TCR originated in a woman between 50 and 59 years old with renal cell carcinoma.

The DNA for the CDR3 is TGCGCCAGCAGCTTGGAGCAGGTCTACGAGCAGTACTTC. Translating it yields CASSLEQVYEQYF. The chain is built from TRBV5-1 and TRBJ2-7; D gene unclear. Germline loops: CDR1 SGHRS, CDR2 YFSETQ. The length of the CDR3 is 13 residues. V shed 0 bases and J shed 3 bases, with 7 bases lying between them. The variable domain in full, completed from reference TRBV5-1 and TRBJ2-7, reads KAGVTQTPRYLIKTRGQQVTLSCSPISGHRSVSWYQQTPGQGLQFLFEYFSETQRNKGNFPGRFSGRQFSNSRSEMNVSTLELGDSALYLCASSLEQVYEQYFGPGTRLTVT.